This T cell receptor beta chain emerged from a study of cytomegalovirus exposure and HLA in healthy donors. Study-level results: According to an earlier analysis, most TCR beta V segments yielded productive rearrangements about 90% or about 30% of the time.

The CDR3 is 16 residues long. Germline-derived CDR1 and CDR2 are LGHNA and YNFKEQ. Unmatched junction bases numbered 7, after V lost 2 bases and J lost 2 bases. The study ran its PCR with 60 Vbeta and 13 Jbeta primers. Generated by immunoSEQ multiplex PCR, the TCRdb table keeps only in-frame clones and is missing some. The table records roughly 190,000 clones, around 74% of them present only once. Details on this clone: The antigen is unknown.

The sequence was collected from a girl aged 5-17 years in good health and CMV-seropositive. Sequenced material: PBMCs. V is TRBV4-2 and J is TRBJ2-3, with 7 nucleotides matching TRBD1. CDR3 bases: TGTGCCAGCAGCCAACGGACAGGAGGACTCACAGATACGCAGTATTTT. This sequence encodes CASSQRTGGLTDTQYF.